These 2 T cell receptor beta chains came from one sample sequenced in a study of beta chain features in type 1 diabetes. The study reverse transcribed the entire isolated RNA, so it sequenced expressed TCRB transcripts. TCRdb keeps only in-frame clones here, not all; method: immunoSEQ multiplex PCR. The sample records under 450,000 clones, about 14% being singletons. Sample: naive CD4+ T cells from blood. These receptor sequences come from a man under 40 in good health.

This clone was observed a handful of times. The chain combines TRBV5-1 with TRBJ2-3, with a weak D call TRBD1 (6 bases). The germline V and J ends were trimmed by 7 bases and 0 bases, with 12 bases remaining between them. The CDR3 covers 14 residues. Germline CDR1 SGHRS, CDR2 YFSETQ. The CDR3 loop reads CASVAGDSTDTQYF. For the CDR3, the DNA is TGCGCCAGCGTAGCAGGGGATAGCACAGATACGCAGTATTTT.

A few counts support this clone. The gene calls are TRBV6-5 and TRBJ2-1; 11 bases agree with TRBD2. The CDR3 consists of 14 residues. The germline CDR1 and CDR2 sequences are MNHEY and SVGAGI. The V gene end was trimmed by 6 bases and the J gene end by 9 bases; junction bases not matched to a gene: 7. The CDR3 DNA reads TGTGCCAGCAGGCTTAGCGGGAGGGGAGGTGAGCAGTTCTTC. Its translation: CASRLSGRGGEQFF.